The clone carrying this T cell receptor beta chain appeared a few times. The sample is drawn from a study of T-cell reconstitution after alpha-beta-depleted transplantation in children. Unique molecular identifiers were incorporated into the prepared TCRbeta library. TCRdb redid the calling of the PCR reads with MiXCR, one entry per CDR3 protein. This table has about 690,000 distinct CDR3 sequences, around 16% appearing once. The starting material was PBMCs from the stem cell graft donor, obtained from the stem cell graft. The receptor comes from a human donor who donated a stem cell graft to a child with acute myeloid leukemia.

The CDR3 loop is CASSRTSGGGAEQFF. The CDR3 nucleotides are TGTGCCAGCAGCCGGACTAGCGGGGGGGGCGCTGAGCAGTTCTTC. V is TRBV11-2 and J is TRBJ2-1; 15 bases are a match to TRBD2. This CDR3 comprises 15 residues. J lost 9 bases, V lost 5 bases, and 5 bases had no gene match. Looked up from germline, CDR1 is SGHAT and CDR2 is FQNNGV.